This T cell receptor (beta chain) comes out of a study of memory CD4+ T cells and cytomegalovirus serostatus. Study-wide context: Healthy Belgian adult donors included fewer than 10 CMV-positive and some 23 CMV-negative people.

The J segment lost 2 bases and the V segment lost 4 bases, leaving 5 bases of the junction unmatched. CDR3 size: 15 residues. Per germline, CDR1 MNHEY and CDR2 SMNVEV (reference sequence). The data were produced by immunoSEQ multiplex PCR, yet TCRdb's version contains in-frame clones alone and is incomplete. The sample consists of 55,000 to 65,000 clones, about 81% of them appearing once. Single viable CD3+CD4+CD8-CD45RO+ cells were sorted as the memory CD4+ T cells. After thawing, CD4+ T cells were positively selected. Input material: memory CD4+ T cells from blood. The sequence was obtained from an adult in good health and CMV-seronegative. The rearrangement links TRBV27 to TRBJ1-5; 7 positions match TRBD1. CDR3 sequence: CASSSYGQGNQPQHF. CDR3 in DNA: TGTGCCAGCAGTTCCTATGGACAGGGCAATCAGCCCCAGCATTTT.